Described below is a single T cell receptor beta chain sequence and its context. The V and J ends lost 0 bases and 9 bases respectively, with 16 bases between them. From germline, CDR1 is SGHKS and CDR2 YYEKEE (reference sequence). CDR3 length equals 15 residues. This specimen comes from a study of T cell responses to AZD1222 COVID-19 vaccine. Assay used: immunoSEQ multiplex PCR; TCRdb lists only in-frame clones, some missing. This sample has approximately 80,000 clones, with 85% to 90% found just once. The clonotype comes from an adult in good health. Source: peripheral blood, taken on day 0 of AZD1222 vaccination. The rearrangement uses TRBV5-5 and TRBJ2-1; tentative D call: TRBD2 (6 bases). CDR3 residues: CASSLDRRGFSEQFF. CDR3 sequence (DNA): TGTGCCAGCAGCTTGGACAGGCGGGGTTTTAGTGAGCAGTTCTTC.